The 23 T cell receptor beta chains below were found in one sample sequenced in a study of post-analysis software for immune sequencing data. Which antigens these TCRs recognize remains unknown. Presence of unique molecular identifiers characterized the TCR beta cDNA libraries. TCRdb redid the calling of the PCR reads with MiXCR, one entry per CDR3 protein. The repertoire holds some 700,000 distinct CDR3 sequences, approximately 59% seen once, with around 11% in the top ten. Findings of the study overall: Patients showed TRBV5-6, TRBV5-1 and TRBV20-1 among four to six TRBV segments more frequent than in controls.

What was sequenced was blood. These receptors all stem from a girl between 2 and 10 years old with multiple sclerosis.

This clonotype was seen more than once but under ten times. This chain joins TRBV15 and TRBJ2-1; 11 bases agree with TRBD2. The germline CDR1 and CDR2 sequences are LNHNV and YYDKDF (reference sequence). The CDR3 contains 16 residues. Trimming at V came to 5 bases and at J to 6 bases, leaving 9 bases not matched to a gene. CDR3 sequence (DNA): TGTGCCACCAGCGTTGTAGCGGGAGGGCCGTTCAATGAGCAGTTCTTC. It specifies CATSVVAGGPFNEQFF.

This clonotype was detected only once. V gene TRBV3-1 combines with J gene TRBJ2-7; D might be TRBD2 (6 bases). The J call is in doubt because the DNA end fits TRBJ2-4 better. Germline CDR1 and CDR2: LGHDT and YNNKEL (reference sequence). This CDR3 contains 14 residues. The CDR3: CASSLRGGKGIQYF. DNA of the CDR3: TGTGCCAGCAGCCTAAGGGGCGGGAAGGGCATTCAGTACTTC.

This sequence joins TRBV2 and TRBJ2-1; D gene unclear. The V gene lost 3 bases and the J gene lost 0 bases, with 9 bases spanning the gap. The CDR3 has 15 residues. Per germline, CDR1 SNHLY and CDR2 FYNNEI. CDR3 sequence: CASSDSLNSYNEQFF. The CDR3 nucleotides read TGTGCCAGCAGTGATAGCTTAAACTCCTACAATGAGCAGTTCTTC.

To note about this clonotype: Compared with germline, one end of the junction differs, possibly owing to a read error. The chain uses TRBV9 and TRBJ2-3; 7 bases line up with TRBD1. The CDR3 runs to 13 residues. From germline, CDR1 is SGDLS and CDR2 YYNGEE. As DNA, the CDR3 is TGTGCCAGCAACAAGGGGGCGAGGGATACACAGTATTTT. It encodes CASNKGARDTQYF. The full variable domain, with the rest looked up from reference TRBV9 and TRBJ2-3, is DSGVTQTPKHLITATGQRVTLRCSPRSGDLSVYWYQQSLDQGLQFLIQYYNGEERAKGNILERFSAQQFPDLHSELNLSSLELGDSALYFCASNKGARDTQYFGPGTRLTVL.

The rearrangement links TRBV29-1 to TRBJ2-7; D is ambiguous. CDR1 is SQVTM, CDR2 ANQGSEA, per germline. V lost 3 bases and J 2 bases, leaving 8 bases between the germline ends. This CDR3 contains 12 residues. This chain's CDR3 is CSVESGTYEQYF. In nucleotides, the CDR3 is TGCAGCGTTGAGTCCGGAACCTACGAGCAGTACTTC.

This clonotype was picked up a small number of times. The V call is TRBV6-5, the J call TRBJ2-5, with D unclear. The V end lost 0 bases, the J end lost 2 bases, and 7 bases lay between the germline ends. The CDR3 runs to 14 residues. Germline V lookup: CDR1 MNHEY, CDR2 SVGAGI. The chain's CDR3 is CASSYSQAQETQYF. The CDR3 nucleotides read TGTGCCAGCAGTTACTCGCAGGCGCAAGAGACCCAGTACTTC.

CDR3 DNA sequence: TGCGCCAGCTATTTAGGGCTTCCCCCCTACAATGAGCAGTTCTTC. Its protein is CASYLGLPPYNEQFF. This chain connects TRBV5-1 to TRBJ2-1; D not resolved. The germline gives CDR1 SGHRS, CDR2 YFSETQ. The CDR3 contains 15 residues. Trimming left V 7 bases short and J 2 bases short, with 16 bases between.

V and J are TRBV5-1 and TRBJ2-1; possible D gene TRBD2, 5 bases. V was clipped by 0 bases and J by 7 bases, with 17 bases between them. The CDR3 runs to 16 residues. CDR1 and CDR2 (germline): SGHRS, YFSETQ. The CDR3 DNA follows: TGCGCCAGCAGCTTGGTTACGGGGAAGGGCGCAAATGAGCAGTTCTTC. This encodes CASSLVTGKGANEQFF.

J is TRBJ2-4 and V is TRBV12-3 or TRBV12-4; 8 nucleotides align to TRBD1. TRBJ2-7 explains the end of the DNA better; the J call may be wrong. This CDR3 comprises 21 residues. The DNA for the CDR3 is TGTGCCAGCAGTTTATTGATCCTGACGGGTAGCCGGGACAGGTCCTTCTACGAGCAGTACTTC. Encoded protein: CASSLLILTGSRDRSFYEQYF.

This sequence joins TRBV27 and TRBJ2-3, with D possibly TRBD2 on 6 matching bases. The CDR3 loop spans 15 amino acids. CDR1 is MNHEY, CDR2 SMNVEV, per germline (reference sequence). Trimming left V 6 bases short and J 2 bases short, with 15 bases between. The CDR3 sequence: CASSLGGVNTDTQYF. The CDR3 region has the DNA TGTGCCAGCAGCTTGGGCGGGGTTAACACAGATACGCAGTATTTT.

V and J are TRBV20-1 and TRBJ2-1, with 13 bases lining up with TRBD2. Looked up from germline, CDR1 is DFQATT and CDR2 is SNEGSKA (reference sequence). The trim removed 0 bases at V and 5 bases at J, leaving 4 bases unmatched. This CDR3 spans 16 amino acids. The chain's CDR3 is CSARDTSGRVDNEQFF. CDR3 nucleotide sequence: TGCAGTGCTAGAGATACTAGCGGGAGGGTGGACAATGAGCAGTTCTTC.

The rearrangement uses TRBV14 and TRBJ2-1; 9 positions match TRBD2. V lost 7 bases, J lost 3 bases, and 4 bases stayed unmatched. In germline, CDR1 is SGHDN, CDR2 FVKESK. There are 14 residues in the CDR3. Written as DNA, the CDR3 is TGTGCCAGCAAGGCGGGAGGGATCTACAATGAGCAGTTCTTC. It is translated as CASKAGGIYNEQFF.

The V and J genes are TRBV20-1 and TRBJ2-1; TRBD1 agrees at 7 bases. V shed 6 bases and J 0 bases; nucleotides not matched to a gene: 8. Germline-derived CDR1 and CDR2 are DFQATT and SNEGSKA (reference sequence). This CDR3 comprises 15 residues. CDR3 in amino acids: CSALPGDSSYNEQFF. The CDR3 bases are TGCAGTGCCTTACCCGGGGACAGCTCCTACAATGAGCAGTTCTTC.

This clonotype was seen a handful of times. The chain uses TRBV6-5 and TRBJ2-1; unclear D gene. Trimming took 4 bases from V and 6 from J, leaving 10 bases between them. Germline loops: CDR1 MNHEY, CDR2 SVGAGI. The CDR3 is 13 residues long. For the CDR3, the DNA is TGTGCCAGCAGTTCCCCGAGGCGCAATGAGCAGTTCTTC. Its translation: CASSSPRRNEQFF.

The genes are TRBV10-3 and TRBJ2-1; 11 nucleotides match TRBD2. Trimming cost V 10 bases and J 8 bases; bases outside gene matches: 10. The CDR3 loop spans 14 amino acids. Per germline, CDR1 ENHRY and CDR2 SYGVKD. This chain's CDR3 is CATTSGTSGHEQFF. For the CDR3, the DNA is TGTGCCACCACCTCCGGGACTAGCGGCCATGAGCAGTTCTTC.

This chain links TRBV29-1 with TRBJ2-4; a possible D gene is TRBD2 (6 bases). The V and J ends lost 4 bases and 6 bases respectively, with 10 bases between them. Germline V gene lookup returns CDR1 SQVTM and CDR2 ANQGSEA. This CDR3 comprises 12 residues. CDR3 in DNA: TGCAGCGTTGGGGTTAGCGGAAACATTCAGTACTTC. It is translated as CSVGVSGNIQYF.

This clonotype has ten or more counts. The chain recombines TRBV12-3 or TRBV12-4 with TRBJ2-5, with TRBD2 as a possible D gene (5 bases). Trimming shortened V by 6 bases and J by 5 bases, and 10 bases separated the two germline ends. The CDR3 loop spans 12 amino acids. The chain's CDR3 is CASSFPGETQYF. CDR3 DNA: TGTGCCAGCAGCTTTCCGGGGGAGACCCAGTACTTC.

The chain carries TRBV6-1 and TRBJ2-7; 11 nucleotides match TRBD1. CDR3 length: 13 residues. J gave up 9 bases and V 6 bases, and 7 bases lay outside the gene matches. The germline gives CDR1 MNHNS, CDR2 SASEGT. CDR3 protein: CASSRTGTGGQYF. In DNA form, the CDR3 reads TGTGCCAGCAGCAGGACCGGGACAGGGGGGCAGTACTTC.

CDR3: CASSALHASGRAFSDEQFF. The CDR3 DNA reads TGTGCCAGCAGTGCCCTTCATGCAAGCGGGAGGGCCTTTTCGGATGAGCAGTTCTTC. The chain recombines TRBV6-1 with TRBJ2-1, with TRBD2 matching over 10 bases. This CDR3 is built from 19 residues. The germline gives CDR1 MNHNS, CDR2 SASEGT. The V segment lost 4 bases and the J segment 8 bases; nucleotides outside the gene matches: 20.

The rearrangement links TRBV29-1 to TRBJ2-3, with 9 bases lining up with TRBD2. CDR3 length equals 14 residues. Unmatched junction bases numbered 4, after V lost 4 bases and J lost 2 bases. Germline V lookup: CDR1 SQVTM, CDR2 ANQGSEA. Here the CDR3 DNA reads TGCAGCGTTGCTCCTAGCGGGAACACAGATACGCAGTATTTT. Its translation: CSVAPSGNTDTQYF.

The genes are TRBV19 and TRBJ2-1; D gene uncertain. Per germline, CDR1 LNHDA and CDR2 SQIVND (reference sequence). This CDR3 contains 13 residues. V gave up 3 bases and J gave up 6 bases, with 9 bases separating them. The CDR3 region has the DNA TGTGCCAGTAGTATTGGGCTTAGCAATGAGCAGTTCTTC. Encoded protein: CASSIGLSNEQFF.

CDR3 region: CSARFQGYETQYF. The CDR3 nucleotides are TGCAGTGCTAGGTTCCAGGGGTACGAGACCCAGTACTTC. The chain uses TRBV20-1 and TRBJ2-5; weak D call: TRBD1 (6 bases). The CDR3 sequence is 13 residues long. Trimming pared 3 bases from V and 5 bases from J, leaving 13 bases between. Germline V CDR1 and CDR2: DFQATT, SNEGSKA (reference sequence).

This clonotype was recorded a few times. Given a much more abundant clone one base away, this may be a read error. This chain links TRBV6-6 with TRBJ1-2, with 9 bases matching TRBD1. CDR3 length equals 13 residues. CDR1 and CDR2 (germline): MNHNY, SVGAGI (reference sequence). Trimming took 6 bases from V and 3 from J; bases not matched to a gene: 2. As DNA, the CDR3 is TGTGCCAGCAGCACAGGGGGCGACTATGGCTACACCTTC. This translates into CASSTGGDYGYTF.